These 2 T cell receptor beta chains were all obtained from the same sample, sequenced in a study of cytomegalovirus exposure and HLA in healthy donors. The repertoire was sequenced with immunoSEQ multiplex PCR; TCRdb's copy has only in-frame clones and lacks some. The repertoire holds roughly 180,000 clones, with more than 80% as singletons. Sequencing input: PBMCs. These receptors were taken from a man aged 18 to 30 in good health and CMV-seropositive.

This clone has only one observation. This sequence joins TRBV9 and TRBJ2-5, with a tentative D call TRBD2 (5 bases). CDR3 length: 14 amino acids. With 0 bases removed from V and 6 bases from J, the gap between germline ends came to 12 bases. CDR1 SGDLS and CDR2 YYNGEE come from the germline V gene. The CDR3: CASSVVRPGKTQYF. CDR3 DNA sequence: TGTGCCAGCAGCGTAGTTCGTCCGGGGAAGACCCAGTACTTC.

The V call is TRBV20-1, the J call TRBJ2-1, with 11 bases matching TRBD1. The CDR3 length is 11 residues. Per germline, CDR1 DFQATT and CDR2 SNEGSKA (reference sequence). With 6 bases clipped from V and 14 bases from J, the junction kept 6 bases outside the gene matches. CDR3 loop: CSATGTGGEFF. The CDR3 region has the DNA TGCAGTGCCACCGGGACAGGGGGTGAGTTCTTC.